A selection of T cell receptor beta chains follows, all from one sample in a study of shared clonotypes between healthy human individuals. Generated by immunoSEQ multiplex PCR, the TCRdb table keeps only in-frame clones and is missing some. The profile shows roughly 1,100,000 clones, more than 65% of them singletons. The sample comprised memory CD4+ T cells sorted from blood. These receptors originate from a man aged 18 to 29 in good health. CDR3s leave out the opening cysteine and the closing phenylalanine or tryptophan. The order of the fields is V gene, clone size, CDR3 protein. The size field is filled for only some rows; it gives once, few, many or a size class.

v_gene: TRBV19
abundance: .
CDR3aa: ASSIAIGGGSYEQY

v_gene: TRBV30
abundance: many
CDR3aa: AWSFGTGSNQPQH

v_gene: TRBV5-4
abundance: .
CDR3aa: ASSSSEYNSPLH

v_gene: TRBV10-3
abundance: few
CDR3aa: AISPGAAEQY

v_gene: TRBV18
abundance: .
CDR3aa: ASATGGNYGYT

v_gene: TRBV18
abundance: .
CDR3aa: ASSGAAGGTDTQY

v_gene: TRBV5-1
abundance: .
CDR3aa: AITLPLNRWRSYNEQF

v_gene: TRBV6-1
abundance: once
CDR3aa: ASSEARREQPQH

v_gene: TRBV7-2
abundance: few
CDR3aa: ASSTDFSGELF

v_gene: TRBV30
abundance: .
CDR3aa: AWDRLRDTEAF

v_gene: TRBV18
abundance: .
CDR3aa: ASSPAGQGTNYGYT

v_gene: TRBV5-4
abundance: .
CDR3aa: ASSLTGDLGELF

v_gene: TRBV10-2
abundance: .
CDR3aa: ASTKSGGVQPQH

v_gene: TRBV6-1
abundance: .
CDR3aa: ASSPRTGTRTEAF

v_gene: TRBV9
abundance: many
CDR3aa: ASSVAMNTEAF

v_gene: TRBV4-1
abundance: .
CDR3aa: ASSQELGGGSYNEQF

v_gene: TRBV5-5
abundance: .
CDR3aa: ASSLVGLSGANVLT